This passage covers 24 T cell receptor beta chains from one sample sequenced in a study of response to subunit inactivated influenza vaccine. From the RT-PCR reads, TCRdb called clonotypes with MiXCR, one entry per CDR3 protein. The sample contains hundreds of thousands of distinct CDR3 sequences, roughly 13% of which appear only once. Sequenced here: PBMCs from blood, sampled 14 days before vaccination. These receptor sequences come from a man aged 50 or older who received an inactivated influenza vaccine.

The CDR3 sequence is CASSTPRGVRETQYF. The CDR3 DNA sequence: TGTGCCAGCAGCACGCCGAGGGGAGTCCGAGAGACCCAGTACTTC. The rearrangement uses TRBV11-2 and TRBJ2-5, with D perhaps assigned TRBD1 or TRBD2 (5 bases each). The germline V gene encodes CDR1 SGHAT and CDR2 FQNNGV. V lost 5 bases to trimming and J lost 4 bases, with 17 bases between them. The CDR3 totals 15 residues.

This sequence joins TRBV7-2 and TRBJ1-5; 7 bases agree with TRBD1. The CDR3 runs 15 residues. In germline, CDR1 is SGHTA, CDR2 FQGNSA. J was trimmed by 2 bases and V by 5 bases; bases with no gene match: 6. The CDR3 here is CASSPGGVGNQPQHF. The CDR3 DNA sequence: TGTGCCAGCAGCCCAGGGGGGGTCGGCAATCAGCCCCAGCATTTT.

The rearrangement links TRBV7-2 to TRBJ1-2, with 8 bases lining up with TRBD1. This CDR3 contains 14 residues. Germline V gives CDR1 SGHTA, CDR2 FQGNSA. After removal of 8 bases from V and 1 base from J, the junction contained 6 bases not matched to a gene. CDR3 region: CASGTGQGNYGYTF. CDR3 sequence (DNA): TGTGCCAGCGGGACTGGACAGGGTAACTATGGCTACACCTTC.

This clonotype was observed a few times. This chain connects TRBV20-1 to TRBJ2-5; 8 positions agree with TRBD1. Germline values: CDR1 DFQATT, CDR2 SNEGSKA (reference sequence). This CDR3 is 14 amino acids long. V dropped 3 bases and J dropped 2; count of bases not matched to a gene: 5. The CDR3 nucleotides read TGCAGTGCTAGCCGACAGGGGCTTCAAGAGACCCAGTACTTC. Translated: CSASRQGLQETQYF.

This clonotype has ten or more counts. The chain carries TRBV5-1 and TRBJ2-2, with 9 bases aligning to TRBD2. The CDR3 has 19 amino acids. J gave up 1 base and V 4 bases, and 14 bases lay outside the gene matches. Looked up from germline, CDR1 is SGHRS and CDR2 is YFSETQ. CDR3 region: CASSRTLNLAGQNTGELFF. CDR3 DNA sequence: TGCGCCAGCAGCCGCACCTTAAACCTAGCGGGACAGAACACCGGGGAGCTGTTTTTT.

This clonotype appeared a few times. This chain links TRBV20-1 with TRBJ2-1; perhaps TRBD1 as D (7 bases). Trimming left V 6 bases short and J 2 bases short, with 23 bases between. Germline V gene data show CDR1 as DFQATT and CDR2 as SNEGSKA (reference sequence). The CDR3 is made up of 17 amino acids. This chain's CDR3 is CSAHPPIQGRTYNEQFF. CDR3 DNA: TGCAGTGCACATCCTCCTATACAGGGGAGGACCTACAATGAGCAGTTCTTC.

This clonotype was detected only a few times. The CDR3 DNA reads TGCGCCAGCAGCTCCGTCCTAGCGCTCCTTAACACCGGGGAGCTGTTTTTT. Translating gives CASSSVLALLNTGELFF. The rearrangement links TRBV5-1 to TRBJ2-2; TRBD2 is a possible D gene (6 bases). This CDR3 has 17 amino acids. Germline V lookup: CDR1 SGHRS, CDR2 YFSETQ. Deletions cut 3 bases from V and 2 bases from J, with 17 bases between. Full variable domain (outside the CDR3, taken from reference TRBV5-1 and TRBJ2-2): KAGVTQTPRYLIKTRGQQVTLSCSPISGHRSVSWYQQTPGQGLQFLFEYFSETQRNKGNFPGRFSGRQFSNSRSEMNVSTLELGDSALYLCASSSVLALLNTGELFFGEGSRLTVL.

The CDR3 protein is CSVGDSFYGYTF. CDR3 bases: TGCAGCGTTGGGGACAGCTTCTATGGCTACACCTTC. The rearrangement joins TRBV29-1 to TRBJ1-2; TRBD1 matches at 7 bases. Germline assignment: CDR1 SQVTM and CDR2 ANQGSEA. The CDR3 totals 12 residues. The V gene end was trimmed by 4 bases and the J gene end by 4 bases; junction bases not matched to a gene: 3. Supplemented by reference TRBV29-1 and TRBJ1-2, the full variable domain reads SAVISQKPSRDICQRGTSLTIQCQVDSQVTMMFWYRQQPGQSLTLIATANQGSEATYESGFVIDKFPISRPNLTFSTLTVSNMSPEDSSIYLCSVGDSFYGYTFGSGTRLTVV.

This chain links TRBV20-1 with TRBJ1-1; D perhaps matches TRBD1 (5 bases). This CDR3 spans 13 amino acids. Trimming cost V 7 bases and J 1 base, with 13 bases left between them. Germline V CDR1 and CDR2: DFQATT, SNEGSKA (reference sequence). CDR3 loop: CSDKGRSNTEAFF. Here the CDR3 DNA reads TGCAGTGATAAGGGACGGTCGAACACTGAAGCTTTCTTT.

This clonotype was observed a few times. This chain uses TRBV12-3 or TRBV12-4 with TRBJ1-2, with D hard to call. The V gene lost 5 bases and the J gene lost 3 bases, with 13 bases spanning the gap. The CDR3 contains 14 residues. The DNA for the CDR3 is TGTGCCAGCAGTCGCTCGGCGGGAGACTATGGCTACACCTTC. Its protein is CASSRSAGDYGYTF.

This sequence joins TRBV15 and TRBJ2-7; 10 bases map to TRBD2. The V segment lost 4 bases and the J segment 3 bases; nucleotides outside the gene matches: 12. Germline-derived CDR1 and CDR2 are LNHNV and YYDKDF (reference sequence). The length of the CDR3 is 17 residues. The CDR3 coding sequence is TGTGCCACCAGCACCCAACCTCTAGCGGGGGATAACTACGAGCAGTACTTC. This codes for CATSTQPLAGDNYEQYF.

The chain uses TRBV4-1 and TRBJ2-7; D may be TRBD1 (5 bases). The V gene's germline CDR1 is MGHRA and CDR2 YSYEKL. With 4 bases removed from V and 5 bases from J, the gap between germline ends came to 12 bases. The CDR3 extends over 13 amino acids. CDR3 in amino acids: CASSRVGANEQYF. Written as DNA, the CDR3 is TGCGCCAGCAGCCGGGTAGGGGCCAACGAGCAGTACTTC.

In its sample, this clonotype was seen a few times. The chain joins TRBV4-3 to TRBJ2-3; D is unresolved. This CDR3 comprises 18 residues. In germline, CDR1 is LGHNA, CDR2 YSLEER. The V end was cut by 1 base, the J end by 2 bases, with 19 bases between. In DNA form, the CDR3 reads TGCGCCAGCAGCCAAGTTTGGATAGCTGGTCCCCACACAGATACGCAGTATTTT. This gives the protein CASSQVWIAGPHTDTQYF.

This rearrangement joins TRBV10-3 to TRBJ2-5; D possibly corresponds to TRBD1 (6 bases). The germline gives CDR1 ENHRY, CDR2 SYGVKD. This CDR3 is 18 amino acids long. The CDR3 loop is CTFSFADRRLRYQETQYF. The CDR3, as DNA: TGTACCTTCAGTTTCGCCGACAGGCGCCTACGGTACCAAGAGACCCAGTACTTC.

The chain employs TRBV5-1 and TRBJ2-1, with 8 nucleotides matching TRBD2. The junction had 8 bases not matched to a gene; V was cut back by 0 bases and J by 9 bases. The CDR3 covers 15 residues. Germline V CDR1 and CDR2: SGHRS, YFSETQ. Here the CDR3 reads CASSLAGGEGSEQFF. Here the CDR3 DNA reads TGCGCCAGCAGCTTGGCCGGGGGGGAAGGGAGTGAGCAGTTCTTC. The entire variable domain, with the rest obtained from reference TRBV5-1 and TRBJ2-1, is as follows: KAGVTQTPRYLIKTRGQQVTLSCSPISGHRSVSWYQQTPGQGLQFLFEYFSETQRNKGNFPGRFSGRQFSNSRSEMNVSTLELGDSALYLCASSLAGGEGSEQFFGPGTRLTVL.

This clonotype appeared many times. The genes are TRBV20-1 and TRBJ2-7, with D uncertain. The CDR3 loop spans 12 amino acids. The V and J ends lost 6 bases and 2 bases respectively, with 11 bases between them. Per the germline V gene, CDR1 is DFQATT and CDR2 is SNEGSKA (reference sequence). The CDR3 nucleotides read TGCAGTGCCTGTCGAGACCCCTACGAGCAGTACTTC. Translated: CSACRDPYEQYF.

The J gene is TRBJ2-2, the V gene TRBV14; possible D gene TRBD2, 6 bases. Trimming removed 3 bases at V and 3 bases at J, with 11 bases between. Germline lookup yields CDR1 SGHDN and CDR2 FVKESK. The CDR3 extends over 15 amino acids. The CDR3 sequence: CASSQLGGDTGELFF. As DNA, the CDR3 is TGTGCCAGCAGCCAGTTGGGCGGGGACACCGGGGAGCTGTTTTTT.

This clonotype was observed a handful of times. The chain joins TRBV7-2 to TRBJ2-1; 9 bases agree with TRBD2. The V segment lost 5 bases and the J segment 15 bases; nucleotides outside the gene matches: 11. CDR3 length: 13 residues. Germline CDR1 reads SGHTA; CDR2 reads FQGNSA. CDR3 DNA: TGTGCCAGCAGCACGGGACTAGCTGGGGCCCCGTTCTTC. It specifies CASSTGLAGAPFF.

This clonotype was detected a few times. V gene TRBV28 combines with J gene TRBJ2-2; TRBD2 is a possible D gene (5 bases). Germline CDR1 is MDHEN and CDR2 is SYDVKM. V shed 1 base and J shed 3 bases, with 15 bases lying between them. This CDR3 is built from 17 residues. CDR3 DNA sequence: TGTGCCAGCAGTTTATTCCACGGCCTGGGAGACACCGGGGAGCTGTTTTTT. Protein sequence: CASSLFHGLGDTGELFF.

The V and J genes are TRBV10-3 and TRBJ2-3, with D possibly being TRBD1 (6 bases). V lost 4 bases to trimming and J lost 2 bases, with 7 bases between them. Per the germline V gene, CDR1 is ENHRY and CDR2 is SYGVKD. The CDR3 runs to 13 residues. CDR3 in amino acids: CAISGQVTDTQYF. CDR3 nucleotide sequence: TGTGCCATCAGTGGACAGGTCACAGATACGCAGTATTTT.

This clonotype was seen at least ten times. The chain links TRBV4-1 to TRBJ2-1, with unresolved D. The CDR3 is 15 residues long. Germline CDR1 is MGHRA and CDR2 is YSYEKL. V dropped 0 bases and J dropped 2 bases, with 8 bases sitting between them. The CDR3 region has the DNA TGCGCCAGCAGCCAAGAGCCAGAAGCCTACAATGAGCAGTTCTTC. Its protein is CASSQEPEAYNEQFF.

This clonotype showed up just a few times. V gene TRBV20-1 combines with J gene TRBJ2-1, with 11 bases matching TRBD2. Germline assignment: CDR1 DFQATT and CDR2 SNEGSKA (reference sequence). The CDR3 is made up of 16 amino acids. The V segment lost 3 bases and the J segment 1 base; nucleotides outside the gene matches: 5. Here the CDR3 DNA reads TGCAGTGCTAGGTACACTAGCGGGAGTTCCTACAATGAGCAGTTCTTC. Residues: CSARYTSGSSYNEQFF.

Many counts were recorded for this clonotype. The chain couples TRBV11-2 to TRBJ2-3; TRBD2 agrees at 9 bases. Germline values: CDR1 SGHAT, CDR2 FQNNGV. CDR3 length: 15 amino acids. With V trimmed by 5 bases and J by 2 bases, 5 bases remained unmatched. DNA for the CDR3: TGTGCCAGCAGCGGCGGGACTAGCCTCACAGATACGCAGTATTTT. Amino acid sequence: CASSGGTSLTDTQYF.

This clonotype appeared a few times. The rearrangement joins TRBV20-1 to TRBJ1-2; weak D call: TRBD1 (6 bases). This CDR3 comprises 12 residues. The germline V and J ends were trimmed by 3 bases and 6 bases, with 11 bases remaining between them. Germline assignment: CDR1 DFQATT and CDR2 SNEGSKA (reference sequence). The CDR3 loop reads CSARSAGDGYTF. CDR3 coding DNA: TGCAGTGCTAGGTCGGCAGGGGATGGCTACACCTTC.